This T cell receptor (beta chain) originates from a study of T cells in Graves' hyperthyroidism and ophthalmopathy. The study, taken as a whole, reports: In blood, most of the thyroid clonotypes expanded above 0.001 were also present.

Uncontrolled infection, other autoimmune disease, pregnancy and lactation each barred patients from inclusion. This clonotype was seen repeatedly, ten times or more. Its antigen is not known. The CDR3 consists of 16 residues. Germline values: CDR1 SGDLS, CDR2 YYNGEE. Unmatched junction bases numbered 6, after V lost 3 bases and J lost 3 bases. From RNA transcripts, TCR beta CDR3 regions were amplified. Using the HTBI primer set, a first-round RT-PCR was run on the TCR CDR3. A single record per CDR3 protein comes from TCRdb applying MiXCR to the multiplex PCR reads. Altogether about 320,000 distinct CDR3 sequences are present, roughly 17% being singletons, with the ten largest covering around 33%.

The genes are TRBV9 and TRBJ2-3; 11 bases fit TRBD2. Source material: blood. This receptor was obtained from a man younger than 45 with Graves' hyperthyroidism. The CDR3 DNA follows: TGTGCCAGCAGCGAGAGGGGACTAGCGGAGACAGATACGCAGTATTTT. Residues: CASSERGLAETDTQYF. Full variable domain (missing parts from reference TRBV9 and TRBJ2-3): DSGVTQTPKHLITATGQRVTLRCSPRSGDLSVYWYQQSLDQGLQFLIQYYNGEERAKGNILERFSAQQFPDLHSELNLSSLELGDSALYFCASSERGLAETDTQYFGPGTRLTVL.